One and the same sample provided the 10 T cell receptor beta chains below, sequenced in a study of T and B cells in COVID-19 patients (dated by TCRdb to about 2020). The data were produced on an Illumina MiSeq. TRB rearrangements were amplified by multiplex PCR with BIOMED2 TRB-A/B primer pools. The public sequencing data were trimmed at Q25 with fastp and processed into clonotypes with MiXCR by TCRdb, which kept only in-frame beta chains. CDR3 protein sequences are deduplicated, and each keeps its most common genes and DNA. The sample data list roughly 15,000 distinct CDR3 sequences, and 25% to 30% of these were observed just once. The top ten hold 3.5% to 4.5% of the sample. TRB repertoires were amplified from around 230-520 ng of genomic DNA extracted from blood. Sequencing was done on a sample of blood. All receptors derive from a human donor who had recovered from COVID-19.

This rearrangement joins TRBV7-2 to TRBJ1-6; no definite D call. Germline V gives CDR1 SGHTA, CDR2 FQGNSA. The CDR3 covers 15 residues. The V and J ends lost 4 bases and 6 bases respectively, with 13 bases between them. The CDR3 bases are TGTGCCAGCAGCTCCCAGCCAGGTGGTAATTCACCCCTCCACTTT. It is translated as CASSSQPGGNSPLHF. The full variable domain, completed using reference TRBV7-2 and TRBJ1-6, is GAGVSQSPSNKVTEKGKDVELRCDPISGHTALYWYRQSLGQGLEFLIYFQGNSAPDKSGLPSDRFSAERTGGSVSTLTIQRTQQEDSAVYLCASSSQPGGNSPLHFGNGTRLTVT.

The V and J genes are TRBV6-2 or TRBV6-3 and TRBJ1-2, with unresolved D. Germline assignment: CDR1 MNHEY and CDR2 SVGEGT. The CDR3 runs 13 residues. V was shortened by 5 bases and J by 5 bases, with 12 bases between the two germline ends. CDR3 DNA sequence: TGTGCCAGCAGTGAAGCAAATCAGTATGGCTACACCTTC. Residues: CASSEANQYGYTF.

Sample share makes this clonotype medium-sized. This chain uses TRBV19 with TRBJ2-2; 9 bases map to TRBD1. Losses at the gene ends were 3 bases for V and 7 bases for J; bases not matched to a gene: 3. The length of the CDR3 is 14 residues. Germline CDR1 and CDR2: LNHDA and SQIVND (reference sequence). CDR3 amino acids: CASSIGTGIGELFF. In DNA, the CDR3 is TGTGCCAGTAGTATCGGGACAGGGATCGGGGAGCTGTTTTTT.

The chain uses TRBV6-2 or TRBV6-3 and TRBJ1-5; no clear D gene. Trimming removed 9 bases at V and 0 bases at J, with 15 bases between. The CDR3 is made up of 15 amino acids. CDR1 MNHEY and CDR2 SVGEGT come from the germline V gene. Here the CDR3 DNA reads TGTGCCAGTGTGTCCGGGGTGGGTAGCAATCAGCCCCAGCATTTT. It yields the protein CASVSGVGSNQPQHF.

CDR3 DNA: TGTGCCTCTTCCTCCTCCAGGGGCCCTAGCACAGATACGCAGTATTTT. Translating it yields CASSSSRGPSTDTQYF. V usage is TRBV24-1 and J usage is TRBJ2-3; tentatively, D is TRBD1 (6 bases). Trimming removed 12 bases from V and 0 bases from J, with 21 bases in between. Per germline, CDR1 KGHDR and CDR2 SFDVKD. The CDR3 runs 16 residues.

The rearrangement joins TRBV4-3 to TRBJ2-7; 12 nucleotides agree with TRBD2. V lost 0 bases and J lost 5; bases outside the gene matches: 5. This CDR3 has 16 amino acids. Germline V gives CDR1 LGHNA, CDR2 YSLEER. In nucleotides, the CDR3 is TGCGCCAGCAGCCAAGATGGGACTAGCGGGTCCGACGAGCAGTACTTC. Translation: CASSQDGTSGSDEQYF.

V is TRBV5-1 and J is TRBJ2-7, with 8 positions matching TRBD2. Germline V gene lookup returns CDR1 SGHRS and CDR2 YFSETQ. There are 15 residues in the CDR3. With V trimmed by 6 bases and J by 3 bases, 11 bases remained unmatched. Here the CDR3 DNA reads TGCGCCAGCACGGACGGTTCCGGGACTAGCTACGAGCAGTACTTC. Residues: CASTDGSGTSYEQYF.

This clonotype has just a few counts. The genes are TRBV6-2 or TRBV6-3 and TRBJ2-7; D remains unclear. Trimming took off 2 bases at V and 2 bases at J, with 7 bases between the two ends. CDR3 length: 13 amino acids. Per the germline V gene, CDR1 is MNHEY and CDR2 is SVGEGT. The CDR3 bases are TGTGCCAGCAGTTACGTCGACCCCTACGAGCAGTACTTC. Translation gives CASSYVDPYEQYF.

The chain employs TRBV12-5 and TRBJ2-3, with 8 nucleotides matching TRBD1. The length of the CDR3 is 15 residues. Germline trimming cut 5 bases from V and 2 bases from J; bases unmatched to any gene: 6. From germline, CDR1 is LGHNT and CDR2 FRNRAP. The CDR3 is CASGTAGQVTDTQYF. The CDR3 DNA is TGTGCTAGTGGTACCGCGGGACAGGTCACAGATACGCAGTATTTT.

This clonotype is medium-sized in the sample. V and J are TRBV29-1 and TRBJ2-5; the match to TRBD2 covers 10 bases. CDR3 length equals 15 residues. Trimming removed 3 bases from V and 0 bases from J; junction bases left unmatched: 4. Looked up from germline, CDR1 is SQVTM and CDR2 is ANQGSEA. The CDR3 here is CSVESTSGYQETQYF. For the CDR3, the DNA is TGCAGCGTTGAGTCGACTAGCGGGTACCAAGAGACCCAGTACTTC. Combining the CDR3 with reference TRBV29-1 and TRBJ2-5 gives the whole variable domain SAVISQKPSRDICQRGTSLTIQCQVDSQVTMMFWYRQQPGQSLTLIATANQGSEATYESGFVIDKFPISRPNLTFSTLTVSNMSPEDSSIYLCSVESTSGYQETQYFGPGTRLLVL.